A selection of T cell receptor beta chains follows, all from one sample in a study of blood T cell repertoires in COVID-19. TCRdb's table, derived via immunoSEQ multiplex PCR, lists solely in-frame clones and lacks some. The sample holds about 37,000 clones, roughly 89% seen once. Sequencing was done on a sample of peripheral blood. All receptors come from a human donor in a cohort sampled during active COVID-19. The CDR3 runs from the conserved cysteine through the conserved F or W. Each record gives: D gene, clone size, V gene, J gene, CDR3 DNA, CDR3 protein. The D gene is left open where the match is weak. Some rows mark clone size as missing; the rest say once, few, many or name a class of expanded clone.

>-|-|TRBV19|TRBJ2-1
TGTGCCAGTAGTATATCCCATAGCTCCTACAATGAGCAGTTCTTC
CASSISHSSYNEQFF
>-|-|TRBV27|TRBJ1-5
TGTGCCAGCAGCATCGACAGGAATCAGCCCCAGCATTTT
CASSIDRNQPQHF
>-|-|TRBV2|TRBJ1-2
TGTGCCAGCAACACAGGACGTAGTTATGGCTACACCTTC
CASNTGRSYGYTF
>TRBD1|-|TRBV5-1|TRBJ2-3
TGCGCCAGCAGCTTTAACAGGGGGTTCGGCACAGATACGCAGTATTTT
CASSFNRGFGTDTQYF
>TRBD1|-|TRBV5-8|TRBJ2-7
TGTGCCAGCAGCTGGAGGGACAGGGAGCTCTACGAGCAGTACTTC
CASSWRDRELYEQYF
>TRBD2|-|TRBV4-1|TRBJ2-7
TGCGCCAGCAGCCAAGCCCCGCCTAGCGGGATGTCCTACGAGCAGTACTTC
CASSQAPPSGMSYEQYF
>TRBD1|few|TRBV18|TRBJ2-4
TGTGCCAGCTCCCGGGACAGGGAAGCCCCAAACATTCAGTACTTC
CASSRDREAPNIQYF
>TRBD1|-|TRBV5-6|TRBJ2-7
TGTGCCAGCAGTTTCACAGGGGGAACCTTGTACGAGCAGTACTTC
CASSFTGGTLYEQYF
>-|few|TRBV5-1|TRBJ1-1
TGCGCCAGCAGCCTAACGGACAGGAACACTGAAGCTTTCTTT
CASSLTDRNTEAFF
>TRBD1|-|TRBV11-2|TRBJ1-4
TGTGCCAGCAGCTTAGCCGCGGGACAGGCGGAAAAACTGTTTTTT
CASSLAAGQAEKLFF
>TRBD2|-|TRBV5-6|TRBJ2-2
TGTGCCAGCACCCTGGGCGGGAGGGGAATCACCGGGGAGCTGTTTTTT
CASTLGGRGITGELFF
>TRBD2|-|TRBV7-2|TRBJ2-2
TGTGCCAGCAGCTTACGGGGTCGCGGGAGCACCGGGGAGCTGTTTTTT
CASSLRGRGSTGELFF
>-|-|TRBV7-8|TRBJ1-1
TGTGCCAGCAGCCTATTGAACACTGAAGCTTTCTTT
CASSLLNTEAFF
>TRBD1|-|TRBV9|TRBJ2-7
TGTGCCAGCAGCGCCGGACAGGGACTCGAGCAGTACTTC
CASSAGQGLEQYF
>-|-|TRBV6-6|TRBJ2-4
TGTGCCAGCAGTCACGCCCGTACGAGGGGGTCTCCAAACATTCAGTACTTC
CASSHARTRGSPNIQYF
>-|-|TRBV7-2|TRBJ1-2
TGTGCCAGCAGCGCCAATGAGGGAGGAGGCGGCTACACCTTC
CASSANEGGGGYTF
>TRBD1|-|TRBV30|TRBJ1-2
TGTGCCTGGAGTACAGGGGGTACTGGCTACACCTTC
CAWSTGGTGYTF
>TRBD2|-|TRBV27|TRBJ2-1
TGTGCCACCAGACTAGCGGGAGCCAATGAGCAGTTCTTC
CATRLAGANEQFF
>-|-|TRBV28|TRBJ2-1
TGTGCCAGCAGACCTCACTCGAGCAATGAGCAGTTCTTC
CASRPHSSNEQFF
>TRBD2|-|TRBV4-1|TRBJ2-5
TGCGCCAGCAGCCAAGATCTAGCGGGGGGTCTGGAGACCCAGTACTTC
CASSQDLAGGLETQYF
>TRBD1|few|TRBV6-5|TRBJ1-3
TGTGCCAGCAGGGACAGGAGCTCTGGAAACACCATATATTTT
CASRDRSSGNTIYF
>TRBD1|few|TRBV5-4|TRBJ2-7
TGTGCCAGCAGCGCAAGTTCCGGGACAGGGAACGACGAGCAGTACTTC
CASSASSGTGNDEQYF
>TRBD1|-|TRBV7-2|TRBJ2-7
TGTGCCAGCAGCTTAATCGGGACAGGGTCCTACGAGCAGTACTTC
CASSLIGTGSYEQYF
>-|-|TRBV7-9|TRBJ1-3
TGTGCCAGCAGCTTAGGAGAGGTCTTCGGGTATTTT
CASSLGEVFGYF
>TRBD1|-|TRBV12-3/TRBV12-4|TRBJ2-4
TGTGCCAGCAGTCACGACAGGGTTGACATTCAGTACTTC
CASSHDRVDIQYF
>TRBD2|-|TRBV27|TRBJ2-1
TGTGCCAGCAGCTTGAGTAGCGGGGGCTACAATGAGCAGTTCTTC
CASSLSSGGYNEQFF
>TRBD1|-|TRBV7-6|TRBJ2-1
TGTGCCAGCAGCCTAGAAAGCCGACAGGGGTTTCATGAGCAGTTCTTC
CASSLESRQGFHEQFF
>-|-|TRBV29-1|TRBJ1-1
TGCAGCTTCTCGGGGGTAGAAGCTTTCTTT
CSFSGVEAFF
>-|-|TRBV5-6|TRBJ1-5
TGTGCCAGCAGCTTGACGGCCCAGGGCAATCAGCCCCAGCATTTT
CASSLTAQGNQPQHF
>TRBD1|once|TRBV6-6|TRBJ2-5
TGTGCCAGCAGATTACAGGGGACCATCCAAGAGACCCAGTACTTC
CASRLQGTIQETQYF
>TRBD2|-|TRBV7-9|TRBJ2-5
TGTGCCAGCAGTAGGTCAGCGGGGGTATTGGAGACCCAGTACTTC
CASSRSAGVLETQYF
>-|-|TRBV7-9|TRBJ2-1
TGTGCCAGCAGGAGCGGTAGCTCCTACAATGAGCAGTTCTTC
CASRSGSSYNEQFF
>-|-|TRBV10-2|TRBJ2-7
TGCGCCAGCAGGGGTGCGGCCTACGAGCAGTACTTC
CASRGAAYEQYF
>TRBD2|few|TRBV7-7|TRBJ2-7
TGTGCCAGCAGCCCGGGACTAGCGTTAGGCGAGCAGTACTTC
CASSPGLALGEQYF
>TRBD2|-|TRBV19|TRBJ2-1
TGTGCCAGTATCGCTAGCGGCTACAATGAGCAGTTCTTC
CASIASGYNEQFF
>-|once|TRBV28|TRBJ2-7
TGTGCCAGCACCATTGGGGGCTCAAGGGTAAACGAGCAGTACTTC
CASTIGGSRVNEQYF
>-|-|TRBV6-4|TRBJ2-3
TGTGCCAGCAGTGACTCGAACCTAGCGTCCACCCCCACGCAGTATTTT
CASSDSNLASTPTQYF
>TRBD2|-|TRBV7-9|TRBJ2-7
TGTGCCAGCAGTCTTACTAGCGGGCTCTCCTACGAGCAGTACTTC
CASSLTSGLSYEQYF
>-|-|TRBV10-3|TRBJ2-3
TGTGCCATCAGTGAGGCCACAGCTACGCAGTATTTT
CAISEATATQYF
>-|-|TRBV4-2|TRBJ1-5
TGTGCCAGCAGCCAAGGTTCCCCGGGGGGGGATCAGCCCCAGCATTTT
CASSQGSPGGDQPQHF
>-|-|TRBV19|TRBJ1-2
TGTGCCAGTAGTATGAGGGCAGAGTCCTATGGCTACACCTTC
CASSMRAESYGYTF
>TRBD1|-|TRBV4-2|TRBJ1-6
TGTGCCAGCAGCCCAAGACTCGGGACAGTAAATTCACCCCTCCACTTT
CASSPRLGTVNSPLHF
>-|-|TRBV7-6|TRBJ1-4
TGTGCCAGCAGCTTAGGGGAGCAGCCGAATGAAAAACTGTTTTTT
CASSLGEQPNEKLFF
>TRBD2|-|TRBV10-3|TRBJ2-7
TGTGCCACCCTCGGACTAGGCGGGGAGCAGTACTTC
CATLGLGGEQYF
>TRBD1|-|TRBV5-1|TRBJ2-6
TGCGCCAGCAGCTGGACAGGGAGCTCTGGGGCCAACGTCCTGACTTTC
CASSWTGSSGANVLTF
>-|-|TRBV27|TRBJ2-3
TGTGCCAGCAGCCGGGACACCGCAAATACGCAGTATTTT
CASSRDTANTQYF
>TRBD1|-|TRBV6-5|TRBJ1-3
TGTGCCAGCACCAAAACAGGGGCAGGTGGAAACACCATATATTTT
CASTKTGAGGNTIYF
>TRBD2|-|TRBV28|TRBJ2-5
TGTGCCAGCAGCACTAGCGTCCCAGAGACCCAGTACTTC
CASSTSVPETQYF
>TRBD1|-|TRBV11-2|TRBJ1-1
TGTGCCAGCACCCCCCGGGACAGGGCCCGGAGCACTGAAGCTTTCTTT
CASTPRDRARSTEAFF
>-|-|TRBV3-1/TRBV3-2|TRBJ2-7
TGTGCCAGCAGCCAAGGCCTCGGGAGAGAGCAGTACTTC
CASSQGLGREQYF
>-|-|TRBV28|TRBJ2-5
TGTGCCAGCCCCCCCACCGCAGGGCAACAAGAGACCCAGTACTTC
CASPPTAGQQETQYF
>-|few|TRBV6-2/TRBV6-3|TRBJ1-4
TGTGCCAGCAGTTCCGCAGGGGCGGGTGAAAAACTGTTTTTT
CASSSAGAGEKLFF
>TRBD1|-|TRBV25-1|TRBJ1-2
TGTGCCAGCAGTGGACAGGGGAGCTACACCTTC
CASSGQGSYTF
>TRBD1|-|TRBV7-9|TRBJ1-2
TGTGCCAACGGAGGGGGCGGAGGCTACACCTTC
CANGGGGGYTF
>TRBD2|-|TRBV29-1|TRBJ2-3
TGCAGCCTCCGACTAGCGGGGGCAGATACGCAGTATTTT
CSLRLAGADTQYF
>TRBD2|-|TRBV10-3|TRBJ2-1
TGTGCCATCAGTGGTTCCTCCGGGACTAGCGACAATGAGCAGTTCTTC
CAISGSSGTSDNEQFF
>-|-|TRBV9|TRBJ1-1
TGTGCCAGCAGCCTCTCCGGGGACACTGAAGCTTTCTTT
CASSLSGDTEAFF
>TRBD2|-|TRBV10-3|TRBJ2-3
TGTGCCATCAGTTCCGGGACTAGCGGGAGTACAGATACGCAGTATTTT
CAISSGTSGSTDTQYF
>TRBD2|-|TRBV4-3|TRBJ2-3
TGCGCCAGCAGCCAGGAGACAGCGGGAGGGACTAGAGATACGCAGTATTTT
CASSQETAGGTRDTQYF